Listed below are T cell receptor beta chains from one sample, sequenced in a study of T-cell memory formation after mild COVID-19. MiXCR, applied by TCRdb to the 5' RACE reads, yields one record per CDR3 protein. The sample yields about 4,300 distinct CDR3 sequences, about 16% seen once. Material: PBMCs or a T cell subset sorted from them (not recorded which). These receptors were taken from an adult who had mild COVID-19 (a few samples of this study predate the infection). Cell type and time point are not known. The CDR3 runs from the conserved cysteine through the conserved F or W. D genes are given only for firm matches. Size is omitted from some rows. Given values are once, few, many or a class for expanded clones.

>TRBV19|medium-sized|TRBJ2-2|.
CASSISGTGELFF
TGTGCCAGTAGTATATCAGGCACCGGGGAGCTGTTTTTT
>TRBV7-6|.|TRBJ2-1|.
CASSLSRGRYNEQFF
TGTGCCAGCAGCTTATCGCGGGGACGCTACAATGAGCAGTTCTTC
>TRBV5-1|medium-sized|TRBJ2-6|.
CASSLGQYSGANVLTF
TGCGCCAGCAGCTTGGGACAGTACTCTGGGGCCAACGTCCTGACTTTC
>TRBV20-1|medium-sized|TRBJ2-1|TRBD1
CSALYRGHEQFF
TGCAGTGCTCTTTACAGGGGTCATGAGCAGTTCTTC
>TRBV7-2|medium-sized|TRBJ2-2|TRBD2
CASSSVGLASGELFF
TGTGCCAGCAGCTCCGTGGGACTAGCGTCCGGGGAGCTGTTTTTT
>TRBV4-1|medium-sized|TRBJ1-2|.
CASSPSADVNYGYTF
TGCGCCAGCAGCCCATCCGCGGACGTTAACTATGGCTACACCTTC
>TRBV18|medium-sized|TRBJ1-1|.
CASSESSNTEAFF
TGTGCCAGCTCTGAGAGTTCGAACACTGAAGCTTTCTTT
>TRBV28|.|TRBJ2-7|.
CASSLFTRTGEQYF
TGTGCCAGCAGTTTATTCACCAGGACTGGAGAGCAGTACTTC
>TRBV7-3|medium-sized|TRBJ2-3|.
CASIFDTQYF
TGTGCCAGCATATTTGATACGCAGTATTTT
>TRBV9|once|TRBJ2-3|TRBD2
CASSVTSGHTDTQYF
TGTGCCAGCAGCGTAACTAGCGGCCACACAGATACGCAGTATTTT
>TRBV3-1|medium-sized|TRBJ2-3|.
CASSLAGRTDTQYF
TGTGCCAGCAGCCTCGCGGGGCGCACAGATACGCAGTATTTT
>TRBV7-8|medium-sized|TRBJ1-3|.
CASSERPGPSGNTIYF
TGTGCCAGCAGCGAACGGCCGGGTCCCTCTGGAAACACCATATATTTT
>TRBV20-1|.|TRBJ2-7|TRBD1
CSARSHGTGTYEQYF
TGCAGTGCTAGAAGTCATGGGACAGGGACCTACGAGCAGTACTTC
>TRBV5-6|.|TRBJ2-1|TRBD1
CASSWDRGEQFF
TGTGCCAGCAGCTGGGACAGAGGGGAGCAGTTCTTC
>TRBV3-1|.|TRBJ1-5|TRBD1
CASSKAGTGAQPQHF
TGTGCCAGCAGCAAAGCTGGGACAGGGGCTCAGCCCCAGCATTTT
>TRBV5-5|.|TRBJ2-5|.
CASSRRSQETQYF
TGTGCCAGCAGCCGCCGTTCGCAAGAGACCCAGTACTTC
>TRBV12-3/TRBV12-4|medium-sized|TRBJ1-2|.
CASSLSLNGYTF
TGTGCCAGCAGTTTAAGCCTCAATGGCTACACCTTC
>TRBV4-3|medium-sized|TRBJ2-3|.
CASSPTGFGDTQYF
TGCGCCAGCAGCCCTACAGGGTTTGGAGATACGCAGTATTTT
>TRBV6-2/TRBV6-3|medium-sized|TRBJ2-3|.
CASSYGGTDTQYF
TGTGCCAGCAGTTACGGGGGCACAGATACGCAGTATTTT